This T cell receptor beta chain emerged from a study of CXCR3-negative and CXCR3-positive naive CD8 T cells. Findings of the study overall: With CXCR3 expression partially decreased after cryopreservation, most assays relied on fresh PBMCs. Hydrophobicity was higher for TRB CDR3s found in CXCR3-positive naive cells than in CXCR3-negative naive cells. Similar TRBV-TRBJ usage was seen in naive cells (both CXCR3-negative and CXCR3-positive), but memory cells differed.

About this clonotype: Its specificity is unknown.

UMI-tagged TRB cDNA libraries were built via 5' RACE. TCRdb reprocessed the 5' RACE reads and reports one entry per CDR3 protein, with no DNA. The ten most abundant clones cover around 4.9% of a sample with some 68,000 distinct CDR3 sequences. This TCR was sampled from a human donor in good health. Some clones in this sample may be carry-over from other donors' samples. Sequenced: naive CXCR3+ CD8+ T cells from blood. As for subset: CD45RO-CCR7+CD27+CD95- naive CD8+ T cells expressing CXCR3 (TNR3+).

CDR3 amino acids: CASSLSGELGYTF. The genes are TRBV7-8 and TRBJ1-2. The CDR3 runs to 13 residues. CDR1 is SGHVS and CDR2 is FQNEAQ in the germline V gene.